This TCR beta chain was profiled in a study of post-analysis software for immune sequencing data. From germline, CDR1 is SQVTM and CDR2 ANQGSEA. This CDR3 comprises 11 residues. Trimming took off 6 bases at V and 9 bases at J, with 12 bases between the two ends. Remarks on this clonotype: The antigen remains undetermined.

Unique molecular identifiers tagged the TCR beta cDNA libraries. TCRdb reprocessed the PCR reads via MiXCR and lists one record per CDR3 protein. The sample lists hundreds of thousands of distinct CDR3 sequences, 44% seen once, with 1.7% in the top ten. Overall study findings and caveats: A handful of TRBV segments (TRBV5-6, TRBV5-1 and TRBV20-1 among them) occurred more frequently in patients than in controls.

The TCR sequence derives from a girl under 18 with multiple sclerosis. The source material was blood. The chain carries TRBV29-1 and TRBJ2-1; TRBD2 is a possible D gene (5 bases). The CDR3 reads CSVVPGIEQFF. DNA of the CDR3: TGCAGCGTGGTGCCCGGGATTGAGCAGTTCTTC.